The next 9 T cell receptor beta chains were all read from a single sample in a study of OX40 agonist ivuxolimab in advanced cancers. Some clones are missing from TCRdb's copy, which holds only in-frame ones; the method was immunoSEQ multiplex PCR. The sample lists 15,000 to 20,000 clones, around nine tenths seen once, with just under 20% in the top ten. The source material was CD4+ or CD8+ T cells sorted from blood, sampled in a trial of the OX40 agonist ivuxolimab. The source of these receptors is an adult with an advanced solid tumor such as melanoma, head and neck, liver or kidney cancer.

J is TRBJ2-1 and V is TRBV11-2; 7 bases match TRBD2. The CDR3 consists of 15 residues. After removal of 3 bases from V and 4 bases from J, the junction contained 6 bases not matched to a gene. Germline CDR1 SGHAT, CDR2 FQNNGV. The CDR3 DNA follows: TGTGCCAGCAGCTTGACTAGCTCTCAATACAATGAGCAGTTCTTC. It translates to CASSLTSSQYNEQFF. Complete variable domain (other parts from reference TRBV11-2 and TRBJ2-1): EAGVAQSPRYKIIEKRQSVAFWCNPISGHATLYWYQQILGQGPKLLIQFQNNGVVDDSQLPKDRFSAERLKGVDSTLKIQPAKLEDSAVYLCASSLTSSQYNEQFFGPGTRLTVL.

V and J are TRBV28 and TRBJ2-2; no clear D. Per the germline V gene, CDR1 is MDHEN and CDR2 is SYDVKM. Trimming took 2 bases from V and 3 from J, leaving 4 bases between them. The CDR3 contains 13 residues. CDR3 nucleotide sequence: TGTGCCAGCAGTTTAGAGTACACCGGGGAGCTGTTTTTT. Translated: CASSLEYTGELFF.

This clone was observed a few times. The rearrangement uses TRBV18 and TRBJ2-7, with TRBD1 identical over 8 bases. Germline CDR1 is KGHSH and CDR2 is LQKENI. CDR3 length: 16 amino acids. Unmatched junction bases numbered 9, after V lost 3 bases and J lost 2 bases. As DNA, the CDR3 is TGTGCCAGCTCACCTCGGACAGGGAAGGGGGCCTACGAGCAGTACTTC. This gives the protein CASSPRTGKGAYEQYF. The full variable domain, with the rest looked up from reference TRBV18 and TRBJ2-7, is NAGVMQNPRHLVRRRGQEARLRCSPMKGHSHVYWYRQLPEEGLKFMVYLQKENIIDESGMPKERFSAEFPKEGPSILRIQQVVRGDSAAYFCASSPRTGKGAYEQYFGPGTRLTVT.

This clone was seen a few times. J is TRBJ2-3 and V is TRBV19, with a possible D match to TRBD2 (5 bases). Germline V gene sequence: CDR1 LNHDA, CDR2 SQIVND (reference sequence). V was shortened by 5 bases and J by 5 bases, with 14 bases between the two germline ends. The CDR3 has 14 amino acids. CDR3 coding DNA: TGTGCCAGTAGTCACCGGGGTAGGCAAGATACGCAGTATTTT. It codes for CASSHRGRQDTQYF. The full variable domain, its missing parts supplied by reference TRBV19 and TRBJ2-3, is DGGITQSPKYLFRKEGQNVTLSCEQNLNHDAMYWYRQDPGQGLRLIYYSQIVNDFQKGDIAEGYSVSREKKESFPLTVTSAQKNPTAFYLCASSHRGRQDTQYFGPGTRLTVL.

The chain uses TRBV28 and TRBJ2-5; TRBD2 matches 10 bases. This CDR3 region has 15 residues. V was clipped by 7 bases and J by 6 bases; unmatched bases: 11. Germline V CDR1 and CDR2: MDHEN, SYDVKM. CDR3 bases: TGTGCCAGCATCCCTGAGCGGGAGGGCCGGAAGACCCAGTACTTC. It codes for CASIPEREGRKTQYF. Together with reference TRBV28 and TRBJ2-5, the CDR3 gives the full variable domain: DVKVTQSSRYLVKRTGEKVFLECVQDMDHENMFWYRQDPGLGLRLIYFSYDVKMKEKGDIPEGYSVSREKKERFSLILESASTNQTSMYLCASIPEREGRKTQYFGPGTRLLVL.

CDR3 residues: CASSLGGKTSGPDTQYF. CDR3 DNA sequence: TGTGCCAGCAGCTTAGGAGGGAAAACTAGCGGCCCAGATACGCAGTATTTT. The chain links TRBV11-3 to TRBJ2-3; 8 bases map to TRBD2. Germline V gene sequence: CDR1 SGHNT, CDR2 YENEEA. The trim removed 1 base at V and 4 bases at J, leaving 10 bases unmatched. The CDR3 runs to 17 residues.

The rearrangement joins TRBV5-5 to TRBJ1-2; D uncertain. The germline V gene has CDR1 SGHKS and CDR2 YYEKEE (reference sequence). The V end lost 1 base, the J end lost 5 bases, and 18 bases lay between the germline ends. The length of the CDR3 is 16 residues. This chain's CDR3 is CASSLRSVSSGYGYTF. In DNA, the CDR3 is TGTGCCAGCAGCTTGCGATCGGTGTCCTCAGGATATGGCTACACCTTC.

CDR3 in DNA: TGTGCCAGCAGCTTATCTCAGTACTCTGGGGCCAACGTCCTGACTTTC. Translation: CASSLSQYSGANVLTF. This chain connects TRBV13 to TRBJ2-6, with D unresolved. Looked up from germline, CDR1 is PRHDT and CDR2 is FYEKMQ (reference sequence). The CDR3 runs to 16 residues. Deletions cut 2 bases from V and 0 bases from J, with 8 bases between.

The chain uses TRBV19 and TRBJ2-2; 9 nucleotides match TRBD2. This CDR3 contains 16 residues. In germline, CDR1 is LNHDA, CDR2 SQIVND (reference sequence). Unmatched junction bases numbered 4, after V lost 5 bases and J lost 0 bases. CDR3 coding DNA: TGTGCCAGTAGTCTAAGACTAGCGGCGAACACCGGGGAGCTGTTTTTT. This translates into CASSLRLAANTGELFF.